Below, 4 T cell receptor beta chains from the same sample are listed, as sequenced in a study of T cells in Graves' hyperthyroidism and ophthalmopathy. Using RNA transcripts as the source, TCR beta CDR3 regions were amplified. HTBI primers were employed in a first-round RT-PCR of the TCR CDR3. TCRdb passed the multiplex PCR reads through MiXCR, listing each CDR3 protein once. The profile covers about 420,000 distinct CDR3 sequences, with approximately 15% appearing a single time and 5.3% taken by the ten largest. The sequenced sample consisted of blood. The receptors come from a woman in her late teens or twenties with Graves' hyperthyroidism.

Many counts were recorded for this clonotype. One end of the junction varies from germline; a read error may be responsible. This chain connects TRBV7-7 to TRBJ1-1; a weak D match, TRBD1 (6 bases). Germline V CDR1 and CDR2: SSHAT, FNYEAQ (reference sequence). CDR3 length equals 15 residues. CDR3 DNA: TGTGCTAGCAGCCCATTAGACAGGCCGAACACTGAAGCTTTCTTT. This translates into CASSPLDRPNTEAFF.

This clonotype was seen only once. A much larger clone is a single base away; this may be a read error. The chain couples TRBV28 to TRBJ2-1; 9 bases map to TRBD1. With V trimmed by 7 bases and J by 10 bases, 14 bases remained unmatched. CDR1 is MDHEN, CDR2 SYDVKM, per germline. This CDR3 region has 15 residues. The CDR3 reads CASTSAGTGNYEQFF. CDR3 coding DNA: TGTGCCAGCACGTCTGCCGGGACAGGGAACTACGAGCAGTTCTTC.

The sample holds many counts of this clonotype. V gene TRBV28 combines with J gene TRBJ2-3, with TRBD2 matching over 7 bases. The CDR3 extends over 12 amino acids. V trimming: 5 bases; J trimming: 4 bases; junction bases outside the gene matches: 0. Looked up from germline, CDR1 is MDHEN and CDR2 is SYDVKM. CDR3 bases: TGTGCCAGCAGTGCGGGAGCAGATACGCAGTATTTT. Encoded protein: CASSAGADTQYF. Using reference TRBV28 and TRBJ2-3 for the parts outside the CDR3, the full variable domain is DVKVTQSSRYLVKRTGEKVFLECVQDMDHENMFWYRQDPGLGLRLIYFSYDVKMKEKGDIPEGYSVSREKKERFSLILESASTNQTSMYLCASSAGADTQYFGPGTRLTVL.

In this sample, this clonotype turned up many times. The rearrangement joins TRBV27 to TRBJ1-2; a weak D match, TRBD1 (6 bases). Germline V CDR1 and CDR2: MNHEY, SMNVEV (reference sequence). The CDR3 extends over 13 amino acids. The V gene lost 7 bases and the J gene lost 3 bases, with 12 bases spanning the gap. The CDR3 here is CASKGGIDYGYTF. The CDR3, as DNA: TGTGCCAGCAAGGGGGGTATAGACTATGGCTACACCTTC.